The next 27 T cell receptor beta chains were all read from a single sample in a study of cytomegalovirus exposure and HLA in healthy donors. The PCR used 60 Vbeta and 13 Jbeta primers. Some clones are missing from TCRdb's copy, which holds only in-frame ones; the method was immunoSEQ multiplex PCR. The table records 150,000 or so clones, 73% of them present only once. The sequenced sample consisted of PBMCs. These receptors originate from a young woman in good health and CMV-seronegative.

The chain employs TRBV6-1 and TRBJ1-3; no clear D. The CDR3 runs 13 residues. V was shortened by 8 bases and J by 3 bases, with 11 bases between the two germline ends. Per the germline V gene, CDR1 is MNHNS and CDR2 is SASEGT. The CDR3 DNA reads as TGTGCCAGCGAGATGTTTGGTGGAAACACCATATATTTT. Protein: CASEMFGGNTIYF.

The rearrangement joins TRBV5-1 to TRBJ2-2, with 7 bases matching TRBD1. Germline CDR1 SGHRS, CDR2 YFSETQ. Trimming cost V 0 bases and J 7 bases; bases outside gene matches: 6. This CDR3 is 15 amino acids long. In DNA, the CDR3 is TGCGCCAGCAGCTTGGTTCCCGGGACAGTCGGGGAGCTGTTTTTT. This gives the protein CASSLVPGTVGELFF.

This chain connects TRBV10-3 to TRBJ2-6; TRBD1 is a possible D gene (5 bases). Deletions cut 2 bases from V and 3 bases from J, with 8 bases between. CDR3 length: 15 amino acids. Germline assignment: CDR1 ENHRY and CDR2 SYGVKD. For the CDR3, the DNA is TGTGCCATCAGTGAGGAAGGGGTTGGGGCCAACGTCCTGACTTTC. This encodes CAISEEGVGANVLTF.

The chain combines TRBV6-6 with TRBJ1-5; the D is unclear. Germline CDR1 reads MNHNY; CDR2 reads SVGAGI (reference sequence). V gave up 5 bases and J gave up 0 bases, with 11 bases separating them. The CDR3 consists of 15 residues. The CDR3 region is CASSGSVYSNQPQHF. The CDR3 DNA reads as TGTGCCAGCAGTGGCTCCGTGTATAGCAATCAGCCCCAGCATTTT.

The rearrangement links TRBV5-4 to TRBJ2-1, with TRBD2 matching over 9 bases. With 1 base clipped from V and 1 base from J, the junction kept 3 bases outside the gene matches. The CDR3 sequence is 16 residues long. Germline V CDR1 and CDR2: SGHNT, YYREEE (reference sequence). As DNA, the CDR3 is TGTGCCAGCAGCTTGCGAAGCGGGGGGTCCTACAATGAGCAGTTCTTC. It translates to CASSLRSGGSYNEQFF.

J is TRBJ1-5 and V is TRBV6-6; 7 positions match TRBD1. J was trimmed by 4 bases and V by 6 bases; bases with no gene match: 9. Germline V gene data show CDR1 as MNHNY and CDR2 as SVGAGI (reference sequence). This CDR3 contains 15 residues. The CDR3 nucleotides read TGTGCCAGCAGGGCCCAAGGGGGCGGTAATCAGCCCCAGCATTTT. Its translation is CASRAQGGGNQPQHF.

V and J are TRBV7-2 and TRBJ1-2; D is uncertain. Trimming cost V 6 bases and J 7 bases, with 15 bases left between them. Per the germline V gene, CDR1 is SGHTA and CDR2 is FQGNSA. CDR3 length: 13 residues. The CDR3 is CASSYAEGGGYTF. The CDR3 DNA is TGTGCCAGCAGTTATGCGGAGGGTGGTGGCTACACCTTC.

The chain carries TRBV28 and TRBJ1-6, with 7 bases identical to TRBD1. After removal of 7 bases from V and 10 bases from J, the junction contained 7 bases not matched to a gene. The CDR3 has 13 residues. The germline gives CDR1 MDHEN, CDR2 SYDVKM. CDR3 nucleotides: TGTGCCAGCATGACAGGGAGAAGGTCACCCCTCCACTTT. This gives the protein CASMTGRRSPLHF.

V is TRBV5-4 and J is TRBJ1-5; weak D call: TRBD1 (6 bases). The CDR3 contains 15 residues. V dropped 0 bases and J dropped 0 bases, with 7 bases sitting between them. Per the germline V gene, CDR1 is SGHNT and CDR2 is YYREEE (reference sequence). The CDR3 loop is CASSLGTDSNQPQHF. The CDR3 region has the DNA TGTGCCAGCAGCTTGGGGACAGATAGCAATCAGCCCCAGCATTTT.

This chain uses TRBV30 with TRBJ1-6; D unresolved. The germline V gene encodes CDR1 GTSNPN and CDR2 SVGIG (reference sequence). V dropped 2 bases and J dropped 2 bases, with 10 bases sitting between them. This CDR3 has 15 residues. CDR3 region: CAWSPPRAYNSPLHF. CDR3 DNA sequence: TGTGCCTGGAGTCCCCCCCGCGCCTATAATTCACCCCTCCACTTT.

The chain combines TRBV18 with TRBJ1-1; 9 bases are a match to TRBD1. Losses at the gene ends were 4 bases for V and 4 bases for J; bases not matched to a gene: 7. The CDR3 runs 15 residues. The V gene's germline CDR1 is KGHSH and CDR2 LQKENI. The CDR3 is CASSLPGTGSTEAFF. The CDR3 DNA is TGTGCCAGCTCACTTCCCGGGACAGGGAGCACTGAAGCTTTCTTT.

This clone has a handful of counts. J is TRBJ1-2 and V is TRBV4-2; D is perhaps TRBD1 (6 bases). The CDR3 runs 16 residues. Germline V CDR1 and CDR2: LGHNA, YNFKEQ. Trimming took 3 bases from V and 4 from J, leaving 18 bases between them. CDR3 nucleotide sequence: TGTGCCAGCAGCCATGACCTTCGACAGGAAATCTATGGCTACACCTTC. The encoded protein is CASSHDLRQEIYGYTF.

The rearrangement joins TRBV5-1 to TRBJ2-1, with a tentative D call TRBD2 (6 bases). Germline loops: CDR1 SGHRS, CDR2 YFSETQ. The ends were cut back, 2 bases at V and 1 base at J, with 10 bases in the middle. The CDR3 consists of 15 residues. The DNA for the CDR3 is TGCGCCAGCAGCTTTTTGGCGGGGTCCTACAATGAGCAGTTCTTC. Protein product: CASSFLAGSYNEQFF.

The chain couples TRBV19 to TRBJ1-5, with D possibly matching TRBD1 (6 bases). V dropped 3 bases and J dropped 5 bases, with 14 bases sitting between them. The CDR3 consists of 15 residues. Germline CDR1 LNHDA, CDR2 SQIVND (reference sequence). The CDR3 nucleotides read TGTGCCAGTAGTATGAGGGGCCGACAGGATCAGCCCCAGCATTTT. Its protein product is CASSMRGRQDQPQHF.

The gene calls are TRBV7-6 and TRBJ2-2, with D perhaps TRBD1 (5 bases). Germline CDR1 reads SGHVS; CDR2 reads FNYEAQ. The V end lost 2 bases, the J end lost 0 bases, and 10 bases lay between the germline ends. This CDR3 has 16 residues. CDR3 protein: CASSLLRGTNTGELFF. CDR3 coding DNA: TGTGCCAGCAGCTTATTAAGGGGAACGAACACCGGGGAGCTGTTTTTT.

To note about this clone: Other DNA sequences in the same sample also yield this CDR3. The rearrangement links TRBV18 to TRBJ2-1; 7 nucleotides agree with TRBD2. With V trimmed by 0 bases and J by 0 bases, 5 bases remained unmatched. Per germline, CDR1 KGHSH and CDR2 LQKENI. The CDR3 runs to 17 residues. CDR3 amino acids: CASSPPRGEGSYNEQFF. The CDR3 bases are TGTGCCAGCTCACCACCACGGGGGGAAGGCTCCTACAATGAGCAGTTCTTC.

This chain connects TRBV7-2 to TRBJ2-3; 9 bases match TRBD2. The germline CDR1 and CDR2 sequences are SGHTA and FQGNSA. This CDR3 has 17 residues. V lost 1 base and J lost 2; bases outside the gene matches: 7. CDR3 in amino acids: CASSLEGTSLATDTQYF. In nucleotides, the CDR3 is TGTGCCAGCAGCTTAGAAGGGACTAGCCTCGCCACAGATACGCAGTATTTT.

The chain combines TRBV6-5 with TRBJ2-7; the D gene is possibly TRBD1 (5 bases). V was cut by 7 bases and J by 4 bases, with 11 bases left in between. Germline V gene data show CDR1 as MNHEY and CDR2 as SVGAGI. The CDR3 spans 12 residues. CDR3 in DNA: TGTGCCAGCACCTCGACAGTTTACGAGCAGTACTTC. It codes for CASTSTVYEQYF.

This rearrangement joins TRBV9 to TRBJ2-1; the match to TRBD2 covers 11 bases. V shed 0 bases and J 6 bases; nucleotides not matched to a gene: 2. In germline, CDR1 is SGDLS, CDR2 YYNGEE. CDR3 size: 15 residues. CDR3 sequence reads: CASSVGLAGRNEQFF. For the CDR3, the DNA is TGTGCCAGCAGCGTAGGACTAGCGGGGCGCAATGAGCAGTTCTTC.

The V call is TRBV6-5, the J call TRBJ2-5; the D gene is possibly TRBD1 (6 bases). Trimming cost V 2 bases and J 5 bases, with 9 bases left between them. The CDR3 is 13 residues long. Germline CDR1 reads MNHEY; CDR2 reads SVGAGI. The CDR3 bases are TGTGCCAGCAGTTACGGAAGGGGGGAGACCCAGTACTTC. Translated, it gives CASSYGRGETQYF.

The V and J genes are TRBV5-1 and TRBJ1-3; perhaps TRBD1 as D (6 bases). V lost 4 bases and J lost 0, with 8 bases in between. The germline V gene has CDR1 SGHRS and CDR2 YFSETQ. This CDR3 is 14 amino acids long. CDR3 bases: TGCGCCAGCAGCCGGGACAACTCTGGAAACACCATATATTTT. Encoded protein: CASSRDNSGNTIYF.

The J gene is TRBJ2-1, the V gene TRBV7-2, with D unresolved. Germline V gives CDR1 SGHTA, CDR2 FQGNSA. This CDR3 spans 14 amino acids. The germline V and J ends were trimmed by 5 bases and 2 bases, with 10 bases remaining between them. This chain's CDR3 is CASSPTVTYNEQFF. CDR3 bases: TGTGCCAGCAGCCCTACAGTGACCTACAATGAGCAGTTCTTC.

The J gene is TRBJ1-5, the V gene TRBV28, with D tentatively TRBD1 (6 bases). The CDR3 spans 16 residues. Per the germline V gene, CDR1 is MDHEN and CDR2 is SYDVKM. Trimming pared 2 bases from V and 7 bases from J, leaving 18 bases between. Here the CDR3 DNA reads TGTGCCAGCAGTTTAGGGGGGGCAGGGGTGGGACAGCCCCAGCATTTT. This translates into CASSLGGAGVGQPQHF.

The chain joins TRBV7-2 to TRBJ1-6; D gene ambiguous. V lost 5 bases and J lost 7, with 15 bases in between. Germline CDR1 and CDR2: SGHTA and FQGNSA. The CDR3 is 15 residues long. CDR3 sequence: CASSPPNGRNSPLHF. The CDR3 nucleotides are TGTGCCAGCAGCCCCCCCAACGGGAGGAATTCACCCCTCCACTTT.

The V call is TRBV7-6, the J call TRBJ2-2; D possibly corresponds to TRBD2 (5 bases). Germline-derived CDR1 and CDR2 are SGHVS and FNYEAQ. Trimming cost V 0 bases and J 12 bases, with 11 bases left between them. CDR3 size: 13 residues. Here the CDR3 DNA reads TGTGCCAGCAGCTTAGCCGGGATTGGAAAGCTGTTTTTT. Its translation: CASSLAGIGKLFF.

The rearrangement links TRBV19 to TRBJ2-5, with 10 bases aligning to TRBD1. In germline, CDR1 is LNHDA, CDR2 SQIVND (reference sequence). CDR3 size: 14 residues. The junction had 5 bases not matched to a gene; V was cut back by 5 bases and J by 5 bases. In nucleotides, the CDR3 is TGTGCCAGTAGTGCGGGACAGGGGATGGAGACCCAGTACTTC. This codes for CASSAGQGMETQYF.

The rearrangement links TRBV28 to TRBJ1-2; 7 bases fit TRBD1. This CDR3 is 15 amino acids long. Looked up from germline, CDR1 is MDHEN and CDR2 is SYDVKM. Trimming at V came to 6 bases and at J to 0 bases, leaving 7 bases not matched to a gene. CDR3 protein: CASRTTGPTNYGYTF. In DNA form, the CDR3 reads TGTGCCAGCAGAACGACAGGGCCAACTAACTATGGCTACACCTTC.